The following is a T cell receptor beta chain sequence with its context. As handled by the study authors: Scientists estimated how many nucleated cells there were by amplifying reference gene primers. This table comes from immunoSEQ multiplex PCR, and its TCRdb copy is limited to in-frame clones, with some not included. Clonal size and the V and J genes are those of that table, whereas D and trimming came from the DNA. Among 130,000 or so clones listed, over 80% were seen once. The data derive from a study of blood T cell repertoires in COVID-19. Across the whole study: Donors in the United States, Italy and Spain gave samples during acute or convalescent COVID-19. PBMCs, B-cell-depleted T cells, or T cells provided the cDNA or gDNA that made up the material.

Trimming removed 8 bases from V and 1 base from J, with 9 bases in between. Germline V gene sequence: CDR1 LNHDA, CDR2 SQIVND (reference sequence). The CDR3 covers 13 residues. The chain is built from TRBV19 and TRBJ1-5, with D hard to call. The receptor was derived from a human donor in a cohort sampled during active COVID-19. The sample taken for sequencing was peripheral blood. The CDR3 sequence is CASRGPSNQPQHF. The CDR3 DNA is TGTGCCAGTCGTGGCCCCAGCAATCAGCCCCAGCATTTT.